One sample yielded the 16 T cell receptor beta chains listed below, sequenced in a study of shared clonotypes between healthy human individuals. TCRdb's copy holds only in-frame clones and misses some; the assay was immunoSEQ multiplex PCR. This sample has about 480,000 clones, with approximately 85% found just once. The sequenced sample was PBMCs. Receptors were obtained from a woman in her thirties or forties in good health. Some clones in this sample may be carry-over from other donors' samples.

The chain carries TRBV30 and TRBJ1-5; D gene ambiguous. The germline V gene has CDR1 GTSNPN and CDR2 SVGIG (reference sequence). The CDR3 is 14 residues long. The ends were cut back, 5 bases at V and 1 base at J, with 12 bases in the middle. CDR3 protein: CAWGVPGSNQPQHF. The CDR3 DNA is TGTGCCTGGGGGGTCCCGGGAAGCAATCAGCCCCAGCATTTT.

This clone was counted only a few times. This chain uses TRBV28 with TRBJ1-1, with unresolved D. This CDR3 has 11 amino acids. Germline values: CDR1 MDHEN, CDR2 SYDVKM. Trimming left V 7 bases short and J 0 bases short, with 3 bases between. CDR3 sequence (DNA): TGTGCCAGCATGGTGAACACTGAAGCTTTCTTT. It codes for CASMVNTEAFF. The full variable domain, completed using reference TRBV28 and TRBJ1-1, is DVKVTQSSRYLVKRTGEKVFLECVQDMDHENMFWYRQDPGLGLRLIYFSYDVKMKEKGDIPEGYSVSREKKERFSLILESASTNQTSMYLCASMVNTEAFFGQGTRLTVV.

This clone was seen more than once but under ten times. The CDR3 DNA reads as TGCGCCAGCAGCTCGGGGACAGTAACGAACACCGGGGAGCTGTTTTTT. It codes for CASSSGTVTNTGELFF. This chain connects TRBV5-1 to TRBJ2-2; 7 nucleotides line up with TRBD1. Germline loops: CDR1 SGHRS, CDR2 YFSETQ. CDR3 length: 16 amino acids. The J segment lost 0 bases and the V segment lost 3 bases, leaving 5 bases of the junction unmatched.

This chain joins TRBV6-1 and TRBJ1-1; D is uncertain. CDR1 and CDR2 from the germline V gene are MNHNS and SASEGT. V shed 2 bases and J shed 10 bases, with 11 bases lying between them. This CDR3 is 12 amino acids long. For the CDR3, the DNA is TGTGCCAGCAGTGAATTTGAGCCGCGAGCTTTCTTT. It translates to CASSEFEPRAFF.

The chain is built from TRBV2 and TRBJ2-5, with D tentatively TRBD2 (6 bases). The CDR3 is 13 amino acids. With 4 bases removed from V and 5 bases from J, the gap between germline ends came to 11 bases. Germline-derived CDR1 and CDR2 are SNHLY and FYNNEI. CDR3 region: CASSAGGWETQYF. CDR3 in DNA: TGTGCCAGCAGTGCCGGGGGTTGGGAGACCCAGTACTTC. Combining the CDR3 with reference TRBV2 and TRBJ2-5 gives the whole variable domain EPEVTQTPSHQVTQMGQEVILRCVPISNHLYFYWYRQILGQKVEFLVSFYNNEISEKSEIFDDQFSVERPDGSNFTLKIRSTKLEDSAMYFCASSAGGWETQYFGPGTRLLVL.

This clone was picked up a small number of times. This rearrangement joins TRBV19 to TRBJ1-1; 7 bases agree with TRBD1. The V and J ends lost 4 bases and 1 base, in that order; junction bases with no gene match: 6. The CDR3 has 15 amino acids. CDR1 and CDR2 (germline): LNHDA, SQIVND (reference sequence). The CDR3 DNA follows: TGTGCCAGTAGTACCTTCGGGACAGAGAACACTGAAGCTTTCTTT. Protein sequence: CASSTFGTENTEAFF.

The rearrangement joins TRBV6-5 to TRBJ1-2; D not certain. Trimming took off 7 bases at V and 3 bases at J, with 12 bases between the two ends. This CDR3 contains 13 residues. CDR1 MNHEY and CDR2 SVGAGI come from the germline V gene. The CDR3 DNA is TGTGCCAGCAAGCTCGGGCAGCACTATGGCTACACCTTC. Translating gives CASKLGQHYGYTF.

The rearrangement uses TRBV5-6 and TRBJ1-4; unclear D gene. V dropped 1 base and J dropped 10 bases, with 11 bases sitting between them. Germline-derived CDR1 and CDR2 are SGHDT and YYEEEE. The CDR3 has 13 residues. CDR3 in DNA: TGTGCCAGCAGCTTGCGTGCCGGCGGAAAACTGTTTTTT. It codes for CASSLRAGGKLFF.

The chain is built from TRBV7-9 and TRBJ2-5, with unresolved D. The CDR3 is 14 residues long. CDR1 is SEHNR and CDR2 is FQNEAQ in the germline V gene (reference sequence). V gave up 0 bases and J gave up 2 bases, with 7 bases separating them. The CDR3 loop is CASSLAGRQETQYF. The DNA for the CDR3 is TGTGCCAGCAGCTTAGCGGGCAGACAAGAGACCCAGTACTTC.

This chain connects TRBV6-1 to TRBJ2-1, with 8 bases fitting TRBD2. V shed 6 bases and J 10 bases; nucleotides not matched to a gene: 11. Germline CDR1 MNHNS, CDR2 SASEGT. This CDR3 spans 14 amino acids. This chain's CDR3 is CASRSSGLGREQFF. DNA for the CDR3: TGTGCCAGCAGATCTAGCGGGTTGGGACGAGAGCAGTTCTTC.

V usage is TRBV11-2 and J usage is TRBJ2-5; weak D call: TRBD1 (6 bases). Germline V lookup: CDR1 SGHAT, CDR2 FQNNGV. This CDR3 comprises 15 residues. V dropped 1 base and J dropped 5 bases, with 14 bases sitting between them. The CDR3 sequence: CASSLVTGNWETQYF. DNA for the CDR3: TGTGCCAGCAGCTTAGTTACAGGGAATTGGGAGACCCAGTACTTC.

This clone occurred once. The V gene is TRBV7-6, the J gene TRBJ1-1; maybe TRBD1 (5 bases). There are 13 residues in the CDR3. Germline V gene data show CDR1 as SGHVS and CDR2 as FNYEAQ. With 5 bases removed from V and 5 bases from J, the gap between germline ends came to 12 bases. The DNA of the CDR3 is TGTGCCAGCAGCGCCTGGGGGGGTACTGAAGCTTTCTTT. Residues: CASSAWGGTEAFF.

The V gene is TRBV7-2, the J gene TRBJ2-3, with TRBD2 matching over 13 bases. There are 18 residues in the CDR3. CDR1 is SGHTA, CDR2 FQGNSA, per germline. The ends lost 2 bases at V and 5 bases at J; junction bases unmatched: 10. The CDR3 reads CASSLMRGLAGVGDTQYF. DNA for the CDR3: TGTGCCAGCAGCTTAATGCGAGGACTAGCGGGAGTAGGAGATACGCAGTATTTT.

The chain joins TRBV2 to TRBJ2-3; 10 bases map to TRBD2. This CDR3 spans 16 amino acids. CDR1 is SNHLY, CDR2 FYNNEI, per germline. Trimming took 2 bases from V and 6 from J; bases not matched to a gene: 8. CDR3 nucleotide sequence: TGTGCCAGCAGTGAAAGGCTAGCGGGAGCTGGTGATACGCAGTATTTT. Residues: CASSERLAGAGDTQYF.

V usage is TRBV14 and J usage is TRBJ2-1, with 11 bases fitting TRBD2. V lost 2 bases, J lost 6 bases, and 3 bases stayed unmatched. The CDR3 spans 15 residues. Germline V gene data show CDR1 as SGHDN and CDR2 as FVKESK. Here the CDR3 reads CASSQLAGGSNEQFF. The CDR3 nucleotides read TGTGCCAGCAGCCAATTAGCGGGAGGGTCCAATGAGCAGTTCTTC.

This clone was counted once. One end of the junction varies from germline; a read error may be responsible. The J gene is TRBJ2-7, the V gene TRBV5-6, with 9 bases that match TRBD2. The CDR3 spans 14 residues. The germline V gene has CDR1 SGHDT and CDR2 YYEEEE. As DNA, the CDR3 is TGTACCAGCAGCCTGCAGGCGGGAGGGTACGAGCAGTACTTC. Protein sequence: CTSSLQAGGYEQYF.